A single sample gave rise to the 21 T cell receptor beta chains below, sequenced in a study of shared clonotypes between healthy human individuals. Positive CCR7 selection of CD45RO-negative cells yielded the naive CD8 cells, and terminally differentiated effector memory CD45RA+ cells were excluded. The protocol was immunoSEQ multiplex PCR, while the TCRdb copy is restricted to in-frame clones and leaves out a portion. The sample yields about 580,000 clones, about 98% seen once. Sequencing was performed on naive CD8+ T cells sorted from blood. The receptor set was obtained from a man aged 30 to 39 in good health.

The chain carries TRBV7-3 and TRBJ2-1; 7 positions match TRBD2. This CDR3 comprises 15 residues. The germline V gene encodes CDR1 SGHTA and CDR2 FQGTGA. V shed 5 bases and J 2 bases; nucleotides not matched to a gene: 6. This chain's CDR3 is CASSPSGGPYNEQFF. CDR3 coding DNA: TGTGCCAGCAGCCCGTCGGGAGGTCCCTACAATGAGCAGTTCTTC.

This clone showed up just once. The V gene is TRBV5-4, the J gene TRBJ2-7; D is possibly TRBD1 (8 bases). Trimming removed 4 bases at V and 3 bases at J, with 14 bases between. The CDR3 has 14 residues. From germline, CDR1 is SGHNT and CDR2 YYREEE (reference sequence). CDR3: CASSGTGGGYEQYF. Written as DNA, the CDR3 is TGTGCCAGCAGCGGCACAGGGGGGGGCTACGAGCAGTACTTC.

V usage is TRBV6-1 and J usage is TRBJ2-7; D might be TRBD2 (5 bases). The CDR3 spans 14 residues. Germline V gene data show CDR1 as MNHNS and CDR2 as SASEGT. Trimming shortened V by 7 bases and J by 2 bases, and 15 bases separated the two germline ends. CDR3 amino acids: CASTTGGGAYEQYF. In DNA form, the CDR3 reads TGTGCCAGCACGACCGGTGGAGGAGCCTACGAGCAGTACTTC.

V gene TRBV7-2 combines with J gene TRBJ2-7; D tentatively reads TRBD1 or TRBD2 (5 bases each). V lost 5 bases and J 3 bases, leaving 11 bases between the germline ends. The CDR3 is made up of 13 amino acids. CDR1 is SGHTA, CDR2 FQGNSA, per germline. The CDR3 nucleotides read TGTGCCAGCAGCCGGGGCGTGGGCTACGAGCAGTACTTC. It encodes CASSRGVGYEQYF. Variable domain in full (rest from reference TRBV7-2 and TRBJ2-7): GAGVSQSPSNKVTEKGKDVELRCDPISGHTALYWYRQSLGQGLEFLIYFQGNSAPDKSGLPSDRFSAERTGGSVSTLTIQRTQQEDSAVYLCASSRGVGYEQYFGPGTRLTVT.

The chain recombines TRBV28 with TRBJ2-3; D is unclear. The V and J ends lost 4 bases and 0 bases respectively, with 11 bases between them. This CDR3 comprises 15 residues. Germline-derived CDR1 and CDR2 are MDHEN and SYDVKM. The CDR3 coding sequence is TGTGCCAGCAGTTACGACGCCACTAGCACAGATACGCAGTATTTT. Translated: CASSYDATSTDTQYF.

The chain recombines TRBV5-1 with TRBJ2-7; perhaps TRBD2 as D (5 bases). The ends were cut back, 1 base at V and 4 bases at J, with 12 bases in the middle. Germline loops: CDR1 SGHRS, CDR2 YFSETQ. CDR3 length equals 14 residues. In DNA, the CDR3 is TGCGCCAGCAGCTTGACTAGTCTTATTTACGAGCAGTACTTC. This sequence encodes CASSLTSLIYEQYF.

CDR3: CASSLGRGLAGETQYF. CDR3 coding DNA: TGCGCCAGCAGCTTGGGCAGGGGACTAGCTGGAGAGACCCAGTACTTC. The V call is TRBV5-1, the J call TRBJ2-5, with 9 bases matching TRBD2. Germline CDR1 SGHRS, CDR2 YFSETQ. This CDR3 region has 16 residues. J gave up 4 bases and V 0 bases, and 7 bases lay outside the gene matches.

This clone was detected once. This chain connects TRBV7-8 to TRBJ2-7; weak D call: TRBD2 (5 bases). The CDR3 sequence is 16 residues long. Germline-derived CDR1 and CDR2 are SGHVS and FQNEAQ. V lost 5 bases to trimming and J lost 2 bases, with 19 bases between them. In DNA form, the CDR3 reads TGTGCCAGCAGCCCACGGACTGGACTTTCAACCTACGAGCAGTACTTC. Its translation is CASSPRTGLSTYEQYF.

The chain employs TRBV30 and TRBJ2-7, with TRBD1 as a possible D gene (6 bases). CDR1 is GTSNPN, CDR2 SVGIG, per germline (reference sequence). The V and J ends lost 3 bases and 7 bases respectively, with 13 bases between them. The CDR3 runs 12 residues. This CDR3 is CAWSSTQGEQYF. The CDR3 bases are TGTGCCTGGAGCAGTACCCAGGGGGAGCAGTACTTC.

This clone came up once. The rearrangement uses TRBV5-1 and TRBJ2-2; possible D gene TRBD1, 5 bases. This CDR3 spans 15 amino acids. Germline CDR1 is SGHRS and CDR2 is YFSETQ. Trimming pared 0 bases from V and 2 bases from J, leaving 8 bases between. The DNA of the CDR3 is TGCGCCAGCAGCTTGGCAGGGTTCAACACCGGGGAGCTGTTTTTT. Amino acids: CASSLAGFNTGELFF.

The gene calls are TRBV28 and TRBJ2-3; D unresolved. The CDR3 sequence is 10 residues long. The V and J ends lost 8 bases and 4 bases respectively, with 4 bases between them. Germline lookup yields CDR1 MDHEN and CDR2 SYDVKM. CDR3 DNA sequence: TGTGCCAGCGGGCCAGATACGCAGTATTTT. Translating gives CASGPDTQYF. The entire variable domain, with the rest obtained from reference TRBV28 and TRBJ2-3, is as follows: DVKVTQSSRYLVKRTGEKVFLECVQDMDHENMFWYRQDPGLGLRLIYFSYDVKMKEKGDIPEGYSVSREKKERFSLILESASTNQTSMYLCASGPDTQYFGPGTRLTVL.

The gene calls are TRBV29-1 and TRBJ2-2, with no clear D. V was trimmed by 2 bases and J by 6 bases, leaving 10 bases between them. The CDR3 has 13 residues. Germline V gene sequence: CDR1 SQVTM, CDR2 ANQGSEA. In nucleotides, the CDR3 is TGCAGCGTTGAAAGAGATAGTCCCGGGGAGCTGTTTTTT. This sequence encodes CSVERDSPGELFF.

This chain uses TRBV6-5 with TRBJ1-1; the D gene is possibly TRBD1 (5 bases). The CDR3 length is 13 residues. Trimming left V 5 bases short and J 3 bases short, with 10 bases between. The germline gives CDR1 MNHEY, CDR2 SVGAGI. The CDR3 here is CASSPDTYTEAFF. The CDR3 DNA is TGTGCCAGCAGTCCGGACACCTACACTGAAGCTTTCTTT.

The chain joins TRBV4-1 to TRBJ2-1, with 9 bases lining up with TRBD2. Germline assignment: CDR1 MGHRA and CDR2 YSYEKL. CDR3 size: 14 residues. The junction had 8 bases not matched to a gene; V was cut back by 7 bases and J by 7 bases. CDR3 in amino acids: CASTLSGSGNEQFF. CDR3 nucleotide sequence: TGCGCCAGCACTCTTAGCGGGAGTGGGAATGAGCAGTTCTTC.

V usage is TRBV6-5 and J usage is TRBJ1-2, with a weak D call TRBD1 (5 bases). Germline CDR1 reads MNHEY; CDR2 reads SVGAGI. Trimming removed 2 bases at V and 4 bases at J, with 11 bases between. This CDR3 spans 14 amino acids. The CDR3 DNA reads TGTGCCAGCAGTTACCAGGGCGTGGGCTATGGCTACACCTTC. It codes for CASSYQGVGYGYTF.

This chain connects TRBV10-2 to TRBJ2-7; 10 bases fit TRBD1. The V gene end was trimmed by 8 bases and the J gene end by 6 bases; junction bases not matched to a gene: 4. There are 12 residues in the CDR3. CDR1 is WSHSY, CDR2 SAAADI, per germline. CDR3 region: CASWDRGVEQYF. The CDR3 bases are TGCGCCAGCTGGGACAGGGGAGTCGAGCAGTACTTC.

This rearrangement joins TRBV27 to TRBJ2-7; D is perhaps TRBD1 (8 bases). Trimming stripped 5 bases from V and 2 bases from J, with 16 bases between. The CDR3 is made up of 15 amino acids. Germline CDR1 reads MNHEY; CDR2 reads SMNVEV (reference sequence). CDR3 nucleotide sequence: TGTGCCAGCAGTGAGGACAGGGCGGGGGCCTACGAGCAGTACTTC. This sequence encodes CASSEDRAGAYEQYF.

The rearrangement uses TRBV27 and TRBJ1-2; D remains unclear. This CDR3 region has 13 residues. The germline V gene has CDR1 MNHEY and CDR2 SMNVEV (reference sequence). The ends were cut back, 5 bases at V and 8 bases at J, with 15 bases in the middle. In DNA, the CDR3 is TGTGCCAGCAGTAAGACTGCTAGGAGGGGCTACACCTTC. Its translation: CASSKTARRGYTF.

The chain has TRBV11-2 and TRBJ2-5; D unresolved. The CDR3 runs 13 residues. Germline CDR1 is SGHAT and CDR2 is FQNNGV. V lost 7 bases and J 4 bases, leaving 13 bases between the germline ends. The CDR3, as DNA: TGTGCCAGCACCCCAGTCGGCGGAGAGACCCAGTACTTC. It specifies CASTPVGGETQYF.

The gene calls are TRBV9 and TRBJ2-1, with TRBD1 matching 7 bases. The V gene's germline CDR1 is SGDLS and CDR2 YYNGEE. With 4 bases clipped from V and 6 bases from J, the junction kept 22 bases outside the gene matches. The CDR3 totals 19 residues. CDR3 sequence (DNA): TGTGCCAGCAGCACTCAATCCGGAACGACAGGGTGGTCTAGCAATGAGCAGTTCTTC. Encoded protein: CASSTQSGTTGWSSNEQFF. Variable domain in full (rest from reference TRBV9 and TRBJ2-1): DSGVTQTPKHLITATGQRVTLRCSPRSGDLSVYWYQQSLDQGLQFLIQYYNGEERAKGNILERFSAQQFPDLHSELNLSSLELGDSALYFCASSTQSGTTGWSSNEQFFGPGTRLTVL.

This chain links TRBV19 with TRBJ1-1; no firm D call. V lost 7 bases to trimming and J lost 1 base, with 16 bases between them. The CDR3 contains 15 residues. The germline V gene encodes CDR1 LNHDA and CDR2 SQIVND (reference sequence). CDR3: CASTPVFRENTEAFF. The CDR3 DNA is TGTGCCAGTACCCCGGTTTTCCGGGAGAACACTGAAGCTTTCTTT.